This TCR beta chain was obtained from a study of metastatic and nonmetastatic thyroid tumors. The wider study: Comparison of repertoires was carried out across blood and tumor or nodule tissue from malignant and benign thyroid patients.

TCRdb re-called the PCR reads via MiXCR. Altogether about 40,000 clones are present, 28% being singletons, with the ten largest covering more than 9%. Treatment of any kind had been given to no patient before thyroid surgery. With V trimmed by 5 bases and J by 1 base, 6 bases remained unmatched. There are 16 residues in the CDR3. Germline V CDR1 and CDR2: KGHSH, LQKENI. The specimen was blood. The TCR sequence derives from a male donor with papillary thyroid cancer or a benign thyroid nodule (not recorded which). Some clones in this sample may be carry-over from other donors' samples. This sequence joins TRBV18 and TRBJ2-1; 9 bases line up with TRBD2. Here the CDR3 DNA reads TGTGCCAGCTCAACAACTAGCGGGTATTCCTACAATGAGCAGTTCTTC. Translating it yields CASSTTSGYSYNEQFF.